This T cell receptor (beta chain) was recorded in a study of post-analysis software for immune sequencing data. In the study overall: Patients had relapsing-remitting, secondary progressive or progressive-relapsing multiple sclerosis; some lacked subtype. General study points: Patients used roughly five TRBV segments, including TRBV5-6, TRBV5-1 and TRBV20-1, more often than controls. Relative to controls, patients with multiple sclerosis showed significantly lower normalized Chao1 diversity.

The V and J ends lost 6 bases and 6 bases, in that order; junction bases with no gene match: 8. The CDR3 is 15 residues long. Unique molecular identifiers were built into the TCR beta cDNA libraries. Starting from roughly 1.1 to 9.2 million T cells, the study yielded roughly 0.5 million cDNA molecules. TCRdb fed the PCR reads into MiXCR, producing one record per CDR3 protein. The table lists 600,000 to 750,000 distinct CDR3 sequences, 59% of them singletons. With respect to this clonotype: As yet, its antigen is unknown.

The sample comprised blood. This clonotype originated in a girl aged 2 to 9 with multiple sclerosis. The chain links TRBV12-3 or TRBV12-4 to TRBJ2-1, with 10 bases matching TRBD2. The CDR3 here is CASRQASGGGNEQFF. DNA of the CDR3: TGTGCCAGCAGACAAGCTAGCGGGGGTGGCAATGAGCAGTTCTTC.